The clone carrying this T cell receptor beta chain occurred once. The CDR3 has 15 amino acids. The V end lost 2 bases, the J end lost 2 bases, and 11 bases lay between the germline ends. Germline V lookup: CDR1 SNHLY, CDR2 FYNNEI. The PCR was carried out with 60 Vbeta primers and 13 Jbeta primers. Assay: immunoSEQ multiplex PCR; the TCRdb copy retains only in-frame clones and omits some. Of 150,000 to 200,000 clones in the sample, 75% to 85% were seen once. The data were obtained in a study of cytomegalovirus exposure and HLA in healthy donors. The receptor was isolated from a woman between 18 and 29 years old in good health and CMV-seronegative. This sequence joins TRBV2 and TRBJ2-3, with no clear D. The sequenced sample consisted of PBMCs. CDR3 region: CASSEHSLLTDTQYF. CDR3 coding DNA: TGTGCCAGCAGTGAACACAGTTTGCTCACAGATACGCAGTATTTT.